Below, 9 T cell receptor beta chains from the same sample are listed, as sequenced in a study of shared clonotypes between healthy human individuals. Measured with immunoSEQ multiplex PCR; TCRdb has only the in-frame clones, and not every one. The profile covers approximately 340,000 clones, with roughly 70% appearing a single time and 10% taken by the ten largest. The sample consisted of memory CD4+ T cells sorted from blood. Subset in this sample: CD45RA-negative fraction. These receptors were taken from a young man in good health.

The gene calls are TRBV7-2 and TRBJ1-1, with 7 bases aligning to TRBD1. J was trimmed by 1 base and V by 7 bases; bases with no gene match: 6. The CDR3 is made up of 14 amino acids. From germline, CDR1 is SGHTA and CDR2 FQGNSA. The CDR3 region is CASTLGQSNTEAFF. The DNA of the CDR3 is TGTGCCAGCACCTTGGGACAGTCGAACACTGAAGCTTTCTTT. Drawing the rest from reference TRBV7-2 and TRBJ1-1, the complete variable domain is GAGVSQSPSNKVTEKGKDVELRCDPISGHTALYWYRQSLGQGLEFLIYFQGNSAPDKSGLPSDRFSAERTGGSVSTLTIQRTQQEDSAVYLCASTLGQSNTEAFFGQGTRLTVV.

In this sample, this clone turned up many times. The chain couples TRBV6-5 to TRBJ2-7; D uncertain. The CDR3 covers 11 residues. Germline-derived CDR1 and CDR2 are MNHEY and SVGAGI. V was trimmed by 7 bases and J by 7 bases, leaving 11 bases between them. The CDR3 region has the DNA TGTGCCAGCACTAAACTGGGGGAGCAGTACTTC. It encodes CASTKLGEQYF.

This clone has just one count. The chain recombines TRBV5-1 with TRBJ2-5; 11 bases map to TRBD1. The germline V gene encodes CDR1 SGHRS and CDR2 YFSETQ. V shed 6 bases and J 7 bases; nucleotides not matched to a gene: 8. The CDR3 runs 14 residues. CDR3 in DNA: TGCGCCAGCATGGGACAGGGGGTTCCCGTGACCCAGTACTTC. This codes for CASMGQGVPVTQYF. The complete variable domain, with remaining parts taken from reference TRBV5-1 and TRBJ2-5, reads KAGVTQTPRYLIKTRGQQVTLSCSPISGHRSVSWYQQTPGQGLQFLFEYFSETQRNKGNFPGRFSGRQFSNSRSEMNVSTLELGDSALYLCASMGQGVPVTQYFGPGTRLLVL.

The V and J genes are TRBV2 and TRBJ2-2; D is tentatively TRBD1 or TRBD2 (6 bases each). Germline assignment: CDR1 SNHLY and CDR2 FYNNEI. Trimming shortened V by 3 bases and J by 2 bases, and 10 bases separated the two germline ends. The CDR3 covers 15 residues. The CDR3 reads CASSDPGGNTGELFF. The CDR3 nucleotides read TGTGCCAGCAGTGATCCCGGGGGCAACACCGGGGAGCTGTTTTTT. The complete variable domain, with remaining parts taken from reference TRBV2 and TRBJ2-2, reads EPEVTQTPSHQVTQMGQEVILRCVPISNHLYFYWYRQILGQKVEFLVSFYNNEISEKSEIFDDQFSVERPDGSNFTLKIRSTKLEDSAMYFCASSDPGGNTGELFFGEGSRLTVL.

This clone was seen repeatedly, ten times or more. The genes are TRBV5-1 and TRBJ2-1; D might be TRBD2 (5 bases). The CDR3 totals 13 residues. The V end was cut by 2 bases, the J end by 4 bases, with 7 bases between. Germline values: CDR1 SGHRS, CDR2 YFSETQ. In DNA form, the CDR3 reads TGCGCCAGCAGCTTACTAGTTTACAATGAGCAGTTCTTC. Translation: CASSLLVYNEQFF.

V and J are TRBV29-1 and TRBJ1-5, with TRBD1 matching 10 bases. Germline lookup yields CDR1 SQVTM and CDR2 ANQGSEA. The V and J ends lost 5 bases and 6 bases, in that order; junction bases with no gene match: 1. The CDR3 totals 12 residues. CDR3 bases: TGCAGCGTTAGGGACAGGGGTCAGCCCCAGCATTTT. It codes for CSVRDRGQPQHF.

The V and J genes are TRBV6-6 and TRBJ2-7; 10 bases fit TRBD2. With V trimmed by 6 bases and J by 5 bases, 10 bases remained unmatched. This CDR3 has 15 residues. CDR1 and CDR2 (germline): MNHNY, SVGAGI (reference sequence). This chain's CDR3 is CASSLIAGGRDEQYF. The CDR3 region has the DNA TGTGCCAGCAGCTTAATAGCGGGAGGACGAGACGAGCAGTACTTC.

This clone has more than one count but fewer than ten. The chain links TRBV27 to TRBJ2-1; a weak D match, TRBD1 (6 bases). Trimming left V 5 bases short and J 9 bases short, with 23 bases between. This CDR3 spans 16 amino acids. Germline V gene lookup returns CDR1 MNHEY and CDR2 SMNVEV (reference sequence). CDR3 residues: CASSPQIRTDFGEQFF. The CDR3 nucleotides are TGTGCCAGCAGTCCCCAAATAAGGACAGATTTTGGTGAGCAGTTCTTC.

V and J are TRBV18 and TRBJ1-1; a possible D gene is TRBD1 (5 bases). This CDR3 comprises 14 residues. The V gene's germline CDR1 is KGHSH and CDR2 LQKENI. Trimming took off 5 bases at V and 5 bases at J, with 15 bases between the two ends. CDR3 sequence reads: CASSTNRGETEAFF. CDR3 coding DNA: TGTGCCAGCTCAACCAACCGGGGGGAGACTGAAGCTTTCTTT.